The 21 T cell receptor beta chains reported below all come from one sample, sequenced in a study of OX40 agonist ivuxolimab in advanced cancers. The assay was immunoSEQ multiplex PCR, and TCRdb's table has in-frame clones only and misses some. Among approximately 90,000 clones listed, around nine tenths were seen once. The source was CD4+ or CD8+ T cells sorted from blood, collected in a trial of the OX40 agonist ivuxolimab. Receptors originate from an adult with an advanced solid tumor such as melanoma, head and neck, liver or kidney cancer.

This rearrangement joins TRBV28 to TRBJ1-2; tentatively, D is TRBD1 (5 bases). The CDR3 spans 13 residues. Trimming took off 5 bases at V and 7 bases at J, with 14 bases between the two ends. The germline gives CDR1 MDHEN, CDR2 SYDVKM. In DNA form, the CDR3 reads TGTGCCAGCAGTGTGGTTGAGACAGCTGGCTACACCTTC. This gives the protein CASSVVETAGYTF.

This clone was counted only a few times. J is TRBJ2-7 and V is TRBV7-2; TRBD1 is a possible D gene (5 bases). CDR3 length: 13 amino acids. In germline, CDR1 is SGHTA, CDR2 FQGNSA. V lost 2 bases and J 3 bases, leaving 8 bases between the germline ends. CDR3 nucleotides: TGTGCCAGCAGCTTACCTCAGGGCTACGAGCAGTACTTC. Residues: CASSLPQGYEQYF.

The CDR3 protein is CASSPAGQGFPGELFF. CDR3 bases: TGCGCCAGCAGCCCAGCGGGACAGGGGTTCCCCGGGGAGCTGTTTTTT. V is TRBV5-1 and J is TRBJ2-2; 10 nucleotides line up with TRBD1. Unmatched junction bases numbered 9, after V lost 4 bases and J lost 6 bases. The CDR3 is 16 residues long. The germline CDR1 and CDR2 sequences are SGHRS and YFSETQ.

The V gene is TRBV2, the J gene TRBJ1-5; 10 positions agree with TRBD1. CDR1 SNHLY and CDR2 FYNNEI come from the germline V gene. The CDR3 covers 15 residues. V trimming: 4 bases; J trimming: 1 base; junction bases outside the gene matches: 1. CDR3 coding DNA: TGTGCCAGCAGTGGACAGGGGGCGAGCAATCAGCCCCAGCATTTT. It yields the protein CASSGQGASNQPQHF.

The gene calls are TRBV28 and TRBJ2-4; tentatively, D is TRBD2 (6 bases). CDR3 length equals 17 residues. Germline V CDR1 and CDR2: MDHEN, SYDVKM. V gave up 1 base and J gave up 4 bases, with 17 bases separating them. CDR3 nucleotides: TGTGCCAGCAGTTTATCCTCAGGGAGGAGAGGTAAAAACATTCAGTACTTC. This codes for CASSLSSGRRGKNIQYF.

This rearrangement joins TRBV7-2 to TRBJ2-3; no reliable D call. Trimming cost V 1 base and J 2 bases, with 13 bases left between them. The CDR3 is made up of 16 amino acids. Germline CDR1 reads SGHTA; CDR2 reads FQGNSA. The CDR3 spells CASSLVQNRNTDTQYF. The CDR3 bases are TGTGCCAGCAGCTTAGTTCAGAATAGGAACACAGATACGCAGTATTTT.

This chain uses TRBV19 with TRBJ1-5; 8 bases line up with TRBD1. The ends lost 11 bases at V and 6 bases at J; junction bases unmatched: 9. The germline CDR1 and CDR2 sequences are LNHDA and SQIVND (reference sequence). The CDR3 is made up of 13 amino acids. The CDR3 protein is CASSGTGSQPQHF. Written as DNA, the CDR3 is TGTGCCTCGTCCGGGACAGGAAGTCAGCCCCAGCATTTT.

The V call is TRBV6-1, the J call TRBJ2-7; D perhaps matches TRBD2 (5 bases). CDR1 is MNHNS, CDR2 SASEGT, per germline. The CDR3 spans 13 residues. V gave up 4 bases and J gave up 5 bases, with 12 bases separating them. The CDR3 region has the DNA TGTGCCAGCAGTGGGGAAGAGGGCCACGAGCAGTACTTC. Translating it yields CASSGEEGHEQYF.

This clone was observed once. V usage is TRBV30 and J usage is TRBJ2-3, with D tentatively TRBD2 (6 bases). CDR1 GTSNPN and CDR2 SVGIG come from the germline V gene (reference sequence). This CDR3 is 15 amino acids long. V lost 4 bases to trimming and J lost 3 bases, with 17 bases between them. The CDR3 protein is CAWKKREKLTDTQYF. Here the CDR3 DNA reads TGTGCCTGGAAGAAACGGGAGAAGTTGACAGATACGCAGTATTTT. Based on the CDR3 plus reference TRBV30 and TRBJ2-3, the full variable domain is SQTIHQWPATLVQPVGSPLSLECTVEGTSNPNLYWYRQAAGRGLQLLFYSVGIGQISSEVPQNLSASRPQDRQFILSSKKLLLSDSGFYLCAWKKREKLTDTQYFGPGTRLTVL.

The chain couples TRBV5-1 to TRBJ2-5, with 10 bases aligning to TRBD2. CDR1 is SGHRS, CDR2 YFSETQ, per germline. V was pared by 4 bases and J by 5 bases, with 5 bases of the junction left unmatched. The CDR3 is 14 residues long. In nucleotides, the CDR3 is TGCGCCAGCAGCCCGGGGACTAGCGACGAGACCCAGTACTTC. Translation: CASSPGTSDETQYF.

The CDR3 DNA reads TGTGCCAGCAGCCAACTAGGGACGTCTGGAAACACCATATATTTT. This encodes CASSQLGTSGNTIYF. The chain links TRBV9 to TRBJ1-3, with D possibly being TRBD1 (5 bases). Trimming stripped 4 bases from V and 1 base from J, with 12 bases between. The CDR3 covers 15 residues. Germline CDR1 reads SGDLS; CDR2 reads YYNGEE.

The chain has TRBV5-5 and TRBJ2-7; tentatively, D is TRBD1 (6 bases). This CDR3 comprises 16 residues. Deletions cut 1 base from V and 2 bases from J, with 16 bases between. Germline loops: CDR1 SGHKS, CDR2 YYEKEE (reference sequence). CDR3 sequence (DNA): TGTGCCAGCAGCTTGTCTTCAGGACAGCAAACCTACGAGCAGTACTTC. Translation gives CASSLSSGQQTYEQYF.

The V gene is TRBV2, the J gene TRBJ1-2; possibly TRBD1 for D (5 bases). The CDR3 has 14 residues. The V gene's germline CDR1 is SNHLY and CDR2 FYNNEI. Trimming stripped 5 bases from V and 0 bases from J, with 10 bases between. Written as DNA, the CDR3 is TGTGCCAGCAGTATCGAGACAGCTAACTATGGCTACACCTTC. Protein sequence: CASSIETANYGYTF.

The chain has TRBV4-1 and TRBJ2-7; D call uncertain. V shed 4 bases and J shed 2 bases, with 21 bases lying between them. Germline V gene lookup returns CDR1 MGHRA and CDR2 YSYEKL. CDR3 length equals 17 residues. CDR3 sequence: CASSPTYIRASTYEQYF. CDR3 nucleotides: TGCGCCAGCAGCCCAACGTATATTCGGGCCTCCACCTACGAGCAGTACTTC.

The chain links TRBV19 to TRBJ2-2, with D perhaps TRBD1 (6 bases). This CDR3 is 14 amino acids long. V lost 10 bases and J 1 base, leaving 13 bases between the germline ends. Germline assignment: CDR1 LNHDA and CDR2 SQIVND (reference sequence). The CDR3 region has the DNA TGTGCCACAGCAGAGACAGGGAACACCGGGGAGCTGTTTTTT. As protein: CATAETGNTGELFF.

The chain combines TRBV19 with TRBJ2-2; 10 nucleotides agree with TRBD2. CDR1 is LNHDA, CDR2 SQIVND, per germline (reference sequence). The ends lost 9 bases at V and 2 bases at J; junction bases unmatched: 6. The CDR3 loop spans 15 amino acids. As DNA, the CDR3 is TGTGCCAGCACGAGGACTAGCGGAAACACCGGGGAGCTGTTTTTT. Protein: CASTRTSGNTGELFF.

In this sample, this clone turned up once. This rearrangement joins TRBV7-9 to TRBJ2-3, with D perhaps matching TRBD2 (5 bases). The ends were cut back, 1 base at V and 5 bases at J, with 13 bases in the middle. Germline-derived CDR1 and CDR2 are SEHNR and FQNEAQ (reference sequence). This CDR3 is built from 15 residues. Here the CDR3 DNA reads TGTGCCAGCAGCTTAGAGAGACTGGGGAGAGATACGCAGTATTTT. Translation: CASSLERLGRDTQYF.

The chain is built from TRBV14 and TRBJ2-7; 14 bases align to TRBD2. V was clipped by 4 bases and J by 3 bases; unmatched bases: 2. Germline values: CDR1 SGHDN, CDR2 FVKESK. This CDR3 contains 15 residues. The CDR3, as DNA: TGTGCCAGCAGCCGGACTAGCGGGAGGATCTACGAGCAGTACTTC. Translated: CASSRTSGRIYEQYF.

This clone was recorded only once. The chain carries TRBV7-9 and TRBJ2-2; no clear D gene. Trimming shortened V by 6 bases and J by 6 bases, and 14 bases separated the two germline ends. The CDR3 consists of 14 residues. Per the germline V gene, CDR1 is SEHNR and CDR2 is FQNEAQ (reference sequence). The chain's CDR3 is CASSSYGSPGELFF. CDR3 coding DNA: TGTGCCAGCAGTTCCTACGGGTCCCCCGGGGAGCTGTTTTTT.

This chain uses TRBV7-2 with TRBJ2-3; 7 nucleotides match TRBD1. The CDR3 has 15 residues. Germline CDR1 reads SGHTA; CDR2 reads FQGNSA. V dropped 1 base and J dropped 1; count of bases not matched to a gene: 2. The CDR3 region is CASSLGDSRTDTQYF. CDR3 nucleotides: TGTGCCAGCAGCTTAGGGGACAGCCGCACAGATACGCAGTATTTT.

In this sample, this clone turned up once. V is TRBV9 and J is TRBJ2-7, with D maybe TRBD1 (6 bases). Trimming took 0 bases from V and 2 from J, leaving 9 bases between them. This CDR3 region has 14 residues. Germline assignment: CDR1 SGDLS and CDR2 YYNGEE. The CDR3: CASSVAQGPYEQYF. DNA for the CDR3: TGTGCCAGCAGCGTAGCACAGGGTCCCTACGAGCAGTACTTC.